This is a list of T cell receptor beta chains from one sample in a study of blood T cell repertoires in COVID-19. Generated by immunoSEQ multiplex PCR, the TCRdb table keeps only in-frame clones and is missing some. The table lists some 140,000 clones, around three quarters of them singletons. Sequences were obtained from peripheral blood. The source of these receptors is a man in his sixties with acute or convalescent COVID-19. Each CDR3 is given with its conserved first and last residue. Fields, in order: J gene, V gene, CDR3 protein.

>TRBJ2-7|TRBV28
CASSPTGNDEQYF
>TRBJ2-1|TRBV6-6
CASSFVGVSDEQFF
>TRBJ2-1|TRBV9
CASSPRGLAGYNEQFF
>TRBJ2-2|TRBV5-1
CASSLGTGGVSTGELFF
>TRBJ1-1|TRBV13
CASSLVTGRVGTEAFF
>TRBJ1-3|TRBV18
CASSSNRVLGNTIYF
>TRBJ2-5|TRBV7-9
CASIKAGTLEETQYF
>TRBJ2-7|TRBV11-2
CASSSTELREQYF
>TRBJ2-6|TRBV28
CASSLTVSGANVLTF
>TRBJ1-1|TRBV10-3
CAITVGLPNTEAFF
>TRBJ1-2|TRBV28
CASSWTGENGYTF
>TRBJ1-1|TRBV11-2
CASSWGIRNTEAFF
>TRBJ1-1|TRBV28
CASSLLGGRVNTEAFF
>TRBJ1-2|TRBV7-2
CASSLGGGGYTF
>TRBJ2-7|TRBV28
CASRGTLYEQYF
>TRBJ1-3|TRBV5-1
CASSLQGASGNTIYF
>TRBJ1-1|TRBV5-1
CASSSGQLEAFF
>TRBJ2-7|TRBV6-5
CASSSAGGLGEQYF
>TRBJ2-1|TRBV19
CASSIAGLAGNNEQFF
>TRBJ1-1|TRBV28
CASSPDTEAFF
>TRBJ1-2|TRBV27
CASSSNRGFSYGYTF
>TRBJ2-5|TRBV3-1/TRBV3-2
CASRMAGAAQETQYF
>TRBJ1-3|TRBV7-2
CASSLQGQLSSGNTIYF
>TRBJ1-2|TRBV5-4
CASSPEGDRGNNYGYTF
>TRBJ2-1|TRBV4-2
CASSLADNNNEQFF
>TRBJ2-3|TRBV15
CATSDLKRGTTDTQYF
>TRBJ1-4|TRBV24-1
CATSDPGTGGEKLFF
>TRBJ2-3|TRBV5-6
CASSLDRGGGDTQYF
>TRBJ2-1|TRBV5-6
CASSLEGSSGSLEQFF
>TRBJ1-1|TRBV7-2
CASSNTLGQPEAFF
>TRBJ2-1|TRBV5-1
CASSLTGGSGSSYNEQFF
>TRBJ1-2|TRBV5-1
CASTASQGQEGYTF